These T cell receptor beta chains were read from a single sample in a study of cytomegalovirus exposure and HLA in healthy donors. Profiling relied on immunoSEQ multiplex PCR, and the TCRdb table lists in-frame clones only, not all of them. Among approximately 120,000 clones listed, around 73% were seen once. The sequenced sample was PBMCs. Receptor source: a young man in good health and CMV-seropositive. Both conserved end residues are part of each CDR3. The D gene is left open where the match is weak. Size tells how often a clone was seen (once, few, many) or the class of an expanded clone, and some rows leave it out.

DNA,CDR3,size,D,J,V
TGTGCCAGTAGTATGGGGGCCGGAGGCTACGAGCAGTACTTC,CASSMGAGGYEQYF,once,NA,TRBJ2-7,TRBV19
TGTGCCAGCAGCTTAGGTTGGAGCGGGGGAGATACGCAGTATTTT,CASSLGWSGGDTQYF,once,TRBD2,TRBJ2-3,TRBV13
TGTGCCAGCAGCTTAGTGTATCAGAGCACAGATACGCAGTATTTT,CASSLVYQSTDTQYF,NA,NA,TRBJ2-3,TRBV7-9
TGTGCCAGCAGCTTGGAGGGGGGGCGATCTGGCTACACCTTC,CASSLEGGRSGYTF,NA,NA,TRBJ1-2,TRBV5-4
TGTGCCAGTAGCACAGGGCAGAACTATGGCTACACCTTC,CASSTGQNYGYTF,NA,NA,TRBJ1-2,TRBV19
TGTGCCAGCAGTTACTCAGGGACAAGTAATCAGCCCCAGCATTTT,CASSYSGTSNQPQHF,NA,NA,TRBJ1-5,TRBV6-5
TGCAGCGTTGCAAGTCCGGGACAGGGGGCTAGTTGGAATCGGTACGAGCAGTACTTC,CSVASPGQGASWNRYEQYF,NA,TRBD1,TRBJ2-7,TRBV29-1
TGTGCCAGTAGTAATCAGGGGAATCGGGGTCAGCCCCAGCATTTT,CASSNQGNRGQPQHF,NA,NA,TRBJ1-5,TRBV19
TGTGCCAGCTTACCGGGACAGGGGATGGTCGAGCAGTACTTC,CASLPGQGMVEQYF,NA,TRBD1,TRBJ2-7,TRBV2
TGTGCCAGCAGCTTGGATCAGGGGGCATATCAGCCCCAGCATTTT,CASSLDQGAYQPQHF,few,TRBD1,TRBJ1-5,TRBV5-4
TGTGCCAGCAGCCTTATGGGGGGGTACAATGAGCAGTTCTTC,CASSLMGGYNEQFF,once,TRBD2,TRBJ2-1,TRBV5-4
TGTGCCATCAGTGAGGCAGGGGGACAGGCTTCTAGGGAGCAGTACTTC,CAISEAGGQASREQYF,once,TRBD1,TRBJ2-7,TRBV10-3
TGTGCCAGCAAAGCGGGAGGGCTCTACGAGCAGTACTTC,CASKAGGLYEQYF,few,TRBD2,TRBJ2-7,TRBV7-2
TGTGCCAGCACCAGGGACAGGGGAACGGAAAAACTGTTTTTT,CASTRDRGTEKLFF,NA,TRBD1,TRBJ1-4,TRBV27
TGTGCCAGTAGTATGTATAGCGGGAGGTCGAACAATGAGCAGTTCTTC,CASSMYSGRSNNEQFF,NA,TRBD2,TRBJ2-1,TRBV19
TGTGCCAGCAGCCCCCGCGGGGTTGGGGCCAACGTCCTGACTTTC,CASSPRGVGANVLTF,NA,NA,TRBJ2-6,TRBV14
TGTGCCAGCAGTAACTTAGGACACAACACTGAAGCTTTCTTT,CASSNLGHNTEAFF,NA,NA,TRBJ1-1,TRBV2
TGTGCCAGCAGCTTAGTGGGAGTTATGAACACTGAAGCTTTCTTT,CASSLVGVMNTEAFF,NA,NA,TRBJ1-1,TRBV7-2
TGTGCCAGCAGTGACCCAGGGGCCGATAACTATGGCTACACCTTC,CASSDPGADNYGYTF,NA,NA,TRBJ1-2,TRBV2
TGTGCCAGCAGCCGAATCGACAGGGATGATTCACCCCTCCACTTT,CASSRIDRDDSPLHF,NA,TRBD1,TRBJ1-6,TRBV5-6
TGTGCCAGCTCACCAAATACAGGTGGGCTTTATGGCTACACCTTC,CASSPNTGGLYGYTF,few,NA,TRBJ1-2,TRBV18
TGTGCCAGCAGCTTCGGGGACACCCAAGAGACCCAGTACTTC,CASSFGDTQETQYF,NA,NA,TRBJ2-5,TRBV7-9
TGTGCCACCAGACTAGCGGGAGGGCCCGATGAGCAGTTCTTC,CATRLAGGPDEQFF,few,TRBD2,TRBJ2-1,TRBV27
TGTGCCAGCAGTGAGGACGGGACAGGCGCCCTAATCTATGGCTACACCTTC,CASSEDGTGALIYGYTF,few,TRBD1,TRBJ1-2,TRBV6-1
TGTGCCAGCAGCCGTGGACAGATTAATGAAAAACTGTTTTTT,CASSRGQINEKLFF,NA,NA,TRBJ1-4,TRBV5-6
TGCGCCAGCAGCCAAGCAACGACAGGGGATGGGGCCAACGTCCTGACTTTC,CASSQATTGDGANVLTF,NA,TRBD1,TRBJ2-6,TRBV4-1
TGTGCTAGCAGCTTACGAGCGGGAGGCGGCGAGCAGTACTTC,CASSLRAGGGEQYF,few,TRBD2,TRBJ2-7,TRBV7-7
TGTGCCAGCAGTTTTCGCGGACAGGGGGCGATTCTGACAGATACGCAGTATTTT,CASSFRGQGAILTDTQYF,NA,TRBD1,TRBJ2-3,TRBV27
TGCGCCAGCAGCCAAGACGTAGGGGGCAATGAGCAGTTCTTC,CASSQDVGGNEQFF,NA,NA,TRBJ2-1,TRBV4-1